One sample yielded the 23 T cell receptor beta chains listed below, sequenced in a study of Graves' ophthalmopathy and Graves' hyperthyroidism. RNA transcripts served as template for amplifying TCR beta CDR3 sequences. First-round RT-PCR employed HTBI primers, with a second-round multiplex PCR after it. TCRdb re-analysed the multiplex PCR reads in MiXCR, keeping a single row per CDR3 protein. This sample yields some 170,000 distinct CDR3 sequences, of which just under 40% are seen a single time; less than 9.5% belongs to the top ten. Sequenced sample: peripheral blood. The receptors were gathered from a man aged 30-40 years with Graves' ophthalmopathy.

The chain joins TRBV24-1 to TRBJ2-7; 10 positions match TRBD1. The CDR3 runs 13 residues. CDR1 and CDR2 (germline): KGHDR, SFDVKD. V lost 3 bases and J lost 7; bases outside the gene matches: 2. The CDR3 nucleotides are TGTGCCACCAGTGATCCGGGACAGGGGGAGCAGTACTTC. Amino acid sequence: CATSDPGQGEQYF.

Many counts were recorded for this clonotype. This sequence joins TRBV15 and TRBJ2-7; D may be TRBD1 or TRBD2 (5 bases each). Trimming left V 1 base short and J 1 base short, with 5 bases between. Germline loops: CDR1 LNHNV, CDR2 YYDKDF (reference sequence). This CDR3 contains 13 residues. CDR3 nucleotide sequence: TGTGCCACCAGCAGAGGGGGGTCCTACGAGCAGTACTTC. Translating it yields CATSRGGSYEQYF.

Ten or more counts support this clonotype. CDR3 region: CASSQTLGNQPQHF. CDR3 DNA sequence: TGCGCCAGCAGCCAGACTCTTGGGAATCAGCCCCAGCATTTT. The rearrangement joins TRBV4-1 to TRBJ1-5; no definite D call. CDR1 and CDR2 (germline): MGHRA, YSYEKL. This CDR3 has 14 residues. The V end lost 3 bases, the J end lost 4 bases, and 10 bases lay between the germline ends.

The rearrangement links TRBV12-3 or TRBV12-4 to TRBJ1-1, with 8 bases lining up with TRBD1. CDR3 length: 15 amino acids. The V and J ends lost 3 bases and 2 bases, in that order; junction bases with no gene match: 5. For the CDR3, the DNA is TGTGCCAGCAGTTTCGCGGACAGGGAAAACACTGAAGCTTTCTTT. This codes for CASSFADRENTEAFF.

CDR3 protein: CASGRAGGPHEQYF. CDR3 coding DNA: TGTGCCAGCGGCCGGGCGGGAGGGCCCCACGAGCAGTACTTC. The chain recombines TRBV6-2 or TRBV6-3 with TRBJ2-7, with 9 bases matching TRBD2. CDR1 and CDR2 (germline): MNHEY, SVGEGT. The ends lost 8 bases at V and 5 bases at J; junction bases unmatched: 10. The CDR3 sequence is 14 residues long.

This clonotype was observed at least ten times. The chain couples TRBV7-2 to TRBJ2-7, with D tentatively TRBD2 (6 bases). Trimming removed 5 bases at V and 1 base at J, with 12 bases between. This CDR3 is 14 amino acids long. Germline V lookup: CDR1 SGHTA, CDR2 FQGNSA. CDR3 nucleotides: TGTGCCAGCAGCGCTCCGGGACTTTCCTACGAGCAGTACTTC. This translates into CASSAPGLSYEQYF.

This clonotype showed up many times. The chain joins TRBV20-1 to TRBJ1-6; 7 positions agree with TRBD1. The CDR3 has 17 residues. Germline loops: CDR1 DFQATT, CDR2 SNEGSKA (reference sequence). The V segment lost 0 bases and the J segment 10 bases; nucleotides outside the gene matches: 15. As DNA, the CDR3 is TGCAGTGCTAGAGATCGTATGGAAGACAGGGTGAACTCACCCCTCCACTTT. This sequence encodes CSARDRMEDRVNSPLHF.

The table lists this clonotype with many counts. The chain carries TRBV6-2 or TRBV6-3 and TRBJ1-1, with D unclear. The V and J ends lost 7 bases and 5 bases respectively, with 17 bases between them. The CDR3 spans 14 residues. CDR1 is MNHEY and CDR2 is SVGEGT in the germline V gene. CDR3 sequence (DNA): TGTGCCAGCACTTTTCTTTTCGGTGGAACTGAAGCTTTCTTT. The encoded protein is CASTFLFGGTEAFF.

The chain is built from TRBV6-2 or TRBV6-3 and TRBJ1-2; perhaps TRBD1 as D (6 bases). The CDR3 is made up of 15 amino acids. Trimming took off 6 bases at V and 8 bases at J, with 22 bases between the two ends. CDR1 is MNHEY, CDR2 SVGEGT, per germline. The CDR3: CASRPDNQGREGYTF. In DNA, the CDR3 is TGTGCCAGCAGACCCGACAATCAGGGGCGAGAAGGCTACACCTTC.

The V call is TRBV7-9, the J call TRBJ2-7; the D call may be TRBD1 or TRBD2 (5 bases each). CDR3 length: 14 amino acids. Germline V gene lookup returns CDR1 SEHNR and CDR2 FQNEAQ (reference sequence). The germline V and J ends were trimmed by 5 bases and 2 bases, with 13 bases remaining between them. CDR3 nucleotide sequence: TGTGCCAGCAGCAAGACGGGACCCGCCTACGAGCAGTACTTC. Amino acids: CASSKTGPAYEQYF.

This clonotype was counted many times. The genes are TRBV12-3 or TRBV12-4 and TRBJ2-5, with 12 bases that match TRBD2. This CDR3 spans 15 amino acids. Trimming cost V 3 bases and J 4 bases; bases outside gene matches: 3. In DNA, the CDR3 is TGTGCCAGCAGTTTCAAGACTAGCGGGAGAGAGACCCAGTACTTC. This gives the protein CASSFKTSGRETQYF.

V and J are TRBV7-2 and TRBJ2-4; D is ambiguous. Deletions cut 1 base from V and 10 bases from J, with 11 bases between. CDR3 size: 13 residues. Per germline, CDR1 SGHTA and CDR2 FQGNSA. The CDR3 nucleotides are TGTGCCAGCAGCTTAGAAGGGTATGGGATTCAGTACTTC. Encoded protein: CASSLEGYGIQYF.

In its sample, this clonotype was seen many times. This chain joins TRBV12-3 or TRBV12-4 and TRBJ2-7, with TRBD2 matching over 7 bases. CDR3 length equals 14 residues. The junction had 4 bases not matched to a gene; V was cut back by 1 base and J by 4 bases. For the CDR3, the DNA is TGTGCCAGCAGTTTAGTCTCGCGGGAGTACGAGCAGTACTTC. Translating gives CASSLVSREYEQYF.

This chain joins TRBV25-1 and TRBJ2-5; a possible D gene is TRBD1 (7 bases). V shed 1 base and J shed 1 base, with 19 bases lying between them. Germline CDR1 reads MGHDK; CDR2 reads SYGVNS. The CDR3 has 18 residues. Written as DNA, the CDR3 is TGTGCCAGCAGTGAATTCAAGGGTGGGGGGACAGTCCAAGAGACCCAGTACTTC. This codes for CASSEFKGGGTVQETQYF.

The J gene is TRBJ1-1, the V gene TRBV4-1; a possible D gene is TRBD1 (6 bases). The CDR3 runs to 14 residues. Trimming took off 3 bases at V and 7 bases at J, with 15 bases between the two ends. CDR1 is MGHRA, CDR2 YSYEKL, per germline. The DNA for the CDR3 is TGCGCCAGCAGCCAGGACAACAGGGAGTTTGAAGCTTTCTTT. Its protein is CASSQDNREFEAFF.

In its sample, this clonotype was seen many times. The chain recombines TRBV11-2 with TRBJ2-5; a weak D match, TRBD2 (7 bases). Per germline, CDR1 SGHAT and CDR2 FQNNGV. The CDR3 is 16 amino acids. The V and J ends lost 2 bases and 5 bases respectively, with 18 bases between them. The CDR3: CASSLYPRGGRETQYF. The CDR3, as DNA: TGTGCCAGCAGCTTATACCCGAGGGGGGGCCGGGAGACCCAGTACTTC.

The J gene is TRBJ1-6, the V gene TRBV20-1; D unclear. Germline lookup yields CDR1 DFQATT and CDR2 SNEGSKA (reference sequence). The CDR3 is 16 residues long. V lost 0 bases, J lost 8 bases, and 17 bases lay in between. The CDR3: CSARDHHLGRDSPLHF. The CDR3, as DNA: TGCAGTGCTAGAGATCATCATCTTGGACGAGATTCACCCCTCCACTTT.

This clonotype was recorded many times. The CDR3 region has the DNA TGTGCCAGCAGCTTAACTCACGGGTCCTACGAGCAGTACTTC. Translating it yields CASSLTHGSYEQYF. This chain joins TRBV7-3 and TRBJ2-7, with D hard to call. CDR1 and CDR2 from the germline V gene are SGHTA and FQGTGA. V was clipped by 0 bases and J by 1 base, with 7 bases between them. The CDR3 has 14 residues.

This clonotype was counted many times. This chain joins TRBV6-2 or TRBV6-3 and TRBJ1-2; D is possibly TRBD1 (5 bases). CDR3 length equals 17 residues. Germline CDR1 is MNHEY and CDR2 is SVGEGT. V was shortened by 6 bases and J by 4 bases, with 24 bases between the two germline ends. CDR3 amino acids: CASSQQGVLSLSYGYTF. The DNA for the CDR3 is TGTGCCAGCAGCCAGCAGGGAGTTCTCTCTTTGTCCTATGGCTACACCTTC.

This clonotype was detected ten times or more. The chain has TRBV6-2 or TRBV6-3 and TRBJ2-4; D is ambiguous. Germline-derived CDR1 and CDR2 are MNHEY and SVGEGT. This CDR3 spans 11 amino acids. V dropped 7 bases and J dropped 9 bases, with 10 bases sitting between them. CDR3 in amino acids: CASTGDTIQYF. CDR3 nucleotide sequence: TGTGCCAGCACTGGGGATACCATTCAGTACTTC.

In nucleotides, the CDR3 is TGTGCCAGCAGCGAAGGGCCAGGGAATGGCTACACCTTC. This gives the protein CASSEGPGNGYTF. The chain employs TRBV7-8 and TRBJ1-2; D may be TRBD1 (5 bases). Germline CDR1 and CDR2: SGHVS and FQNEAQ. Trimming took 5 bases from V and 6 from J, leaving 13 bases between them. The CDR3 length is 13 residues. Full variable domain (missing parts from reference TRBV7-8 and TRBJ1-2): GAGVSQSPRYKVAKRGQDVALRCDPISGHVSLFWYQQALGQGPEFLTYFQNEAQLDKSGLPSDRFFAERPEGSVSTLKIQRTQQEDSAVYLCASSEGPGNGYTFGSGTRLTVV.

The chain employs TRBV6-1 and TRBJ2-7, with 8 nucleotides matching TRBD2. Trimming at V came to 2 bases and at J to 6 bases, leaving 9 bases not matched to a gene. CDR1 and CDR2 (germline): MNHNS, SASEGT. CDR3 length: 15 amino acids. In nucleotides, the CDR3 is TGTGCCAGCAGTGAATTATTAGCGGGAATGGGCGAGCAGTACTTC. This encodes CASSELLAGMGEQYF.

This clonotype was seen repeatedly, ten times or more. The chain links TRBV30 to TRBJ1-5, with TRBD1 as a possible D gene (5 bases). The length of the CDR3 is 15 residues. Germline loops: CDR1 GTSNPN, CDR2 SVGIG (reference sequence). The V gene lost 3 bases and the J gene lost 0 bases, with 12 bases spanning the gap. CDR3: CAWSGGAHSNQPQHF. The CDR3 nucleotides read TGTGCCTGGAGCGGTGGGGCCCATAGCAATCAGCCCCAGCATTTT.